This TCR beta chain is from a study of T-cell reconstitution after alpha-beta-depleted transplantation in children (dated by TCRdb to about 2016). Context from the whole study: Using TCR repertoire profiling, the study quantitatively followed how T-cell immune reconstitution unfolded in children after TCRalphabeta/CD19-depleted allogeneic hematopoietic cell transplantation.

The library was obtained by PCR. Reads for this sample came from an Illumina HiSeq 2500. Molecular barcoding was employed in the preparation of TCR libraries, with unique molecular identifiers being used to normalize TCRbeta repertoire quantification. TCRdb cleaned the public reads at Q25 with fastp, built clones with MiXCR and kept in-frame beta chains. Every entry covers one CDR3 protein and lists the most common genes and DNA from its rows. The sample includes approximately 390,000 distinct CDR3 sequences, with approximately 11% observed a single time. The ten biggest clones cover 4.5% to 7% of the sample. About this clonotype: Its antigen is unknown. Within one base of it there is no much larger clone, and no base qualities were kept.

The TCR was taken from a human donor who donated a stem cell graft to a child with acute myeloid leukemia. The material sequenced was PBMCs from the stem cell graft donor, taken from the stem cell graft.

The DNA reads as follows: TGTGCCAGCAGCTCGGCGCAAGAACGGCGTACGCAGTATTTT. The translation is CASSSAQERRTQYF. The chain is encoded by TRBV5-8 joined to TRBJ2-3; no D gene call is confident. The CDR3 holds 14 amino acids from the cysteine to the phenylalanine. Of all the DNA, just the CDR3 is kept, 42 bases in frame from base 1. According to the germline V gene, CDR1 reads SGHTS and CDR2 reads YDEGEE. Trimming costs V 3 bases and J 8 bases, and their ends lie 16 bases apart.